The next 21 T cell receptor beta chains were all read from a single sample in a study of T cell repertoires in cytomegalovirus infection. These TCRs' antigens remain unknown. TCRdb analysed the reads with MiXCR anew, one entry per CDR3 protein. Here the sample spans about 500,000 distinct CDR3 sequences, 33% being singletons. The sample consisted of cultured PBMCs, taken from culture after CMV antigen stimulation. Source of these receptors: a human donor in good health (CMV status not recorded). Some clones in this sample may be carry-over from other donors' samples.

This clonotype has just one count. V usage is TRBV5-1 and J usage is TRBJ2-5; TRBD1 agrees at 9 bases. From germline, CDR1 is SGHRS and CDR2 YFSETQ. The CDR3 has 20 residues. With V trimmed by 0 bases and J by 0 bases, 15 bases remained unmatched. CDR3 DNA: TGCGCCAGCAGCTTGGGCCCCGTACCTGGACAGGGGCAGTACCAAGAGACCCAGTACTTC. Encoded protein: CASSLGPVPGQGQYQETQYF.

The gene calls are TRBV6-2 or TRBV6-3 and TRBJ2-7; D tentatively fits TRBD1 or TRBD2 (5 bases each). This CDR3 contains 13 residues. The V end was cut by 10 bases, the J end by 2 bases, with 15 bases between. Germline CDR1 MNHEY, CDR2 SVGEGT. CDR3 loop: CAIAGTLAYEQYF. DNA of the CDR3: TGTGCCATAGCCGGGACCCTTGCCTACGAGCAGTACTTC.

CDR3 sequence: CASSALSGRAGELFF. The CDR3 DNA reads TGTGCCAGTAGCGCCCTTAGCGGGAGGGCCGGGGAGCTGTTTTTT. This chain joins TRBV19 and TRBJ2-2, with 11 bases aligning to TRBD2. This CDR3 region has 15 residues. J gave up 6 bases and V 6 bases, and 6 bases lay outside the gene matches. Germline CDR1 reads LNHDA; CDR2 reads SQIVND (reference sequence).

CDR3 nucleotides: TGTGCCAGCAGCTTTCTCCTGTCGGTGAAGGACGGCACAGATACGCAGTATTTT. It specifies CASSFLLSVKDGTDTQYF. The chain uses TRBV5-6 and TRBJ2-3; D not certain. Per the germline V gene, CDR1 is SGHDT and CDR2 is YYEEEE. The CDR3 has 18 amino acids. Trimming stripped 2 bases from V and 1 base from J, with 20 bases between.

The rearrangement uses TRBV19 and TRBJ2-1; 10 positions agree with TRBD1. V was clipped by 5 bases and J by 10 bases; unmatched bases: 8. Per the germline V gene, CDR1 is LNHDA and CDR2 is SQIVND (reference sequence). CDR3 length equals 14 residues. CDR3: CASSDSGQGNEQFF. DNA for the CDR3: TGTGCCAGTAGTGACTCGGGACAGGGGAACGAGCAGTTCTTC.

The rearrangement links TRBV7-9 to TRBJ2-7, with 7 nucleotides matching TRBD2. V trimming: 5 bases; J trimming: 6 bases; junction bases outside the gene matches: 16. Germline V lookup: CDR1 SEHNR, CDR2 FQNEAQ (reference sequence). The CDR3 is 16 amino acids. In nucleotides, the CDR3 is TGTGCCAGCAGCCTCATGATCGGGACTAACCTTCCCGAGCAGTACTTC. It yields the protein CASSLMIGTNLPEQYF.

This chain connects TRBV9 to TRBJ2-5; a possible D gene is TRBD1 (5 bases). The germline V gene encodes CDR1 SGDLS and CDR2 YYNGEE. V shed 1 base and J shed 7 bases, with 11 bases lying between them. CDR3 length equals 13 residues. This chain's CDR3 is CASSVNFRGTQYF. The DNA of the CDR3 is TGTGCCAGCAGCGTAAATTTTAGGGGGACCCAGTACTTC.

This clonotype showed up just a few times. Written as DNA, the CDR3 is TGTGCCAGCAGCTTAGCGTCGGGGGGCCGGAGAACTGAAGCTTTCTTT. This sequence encodes CASSLASGGRRTEAFF. This rearrangement joins TRBV7-2 to TRBJ1-1; maybe TRBD1 (6 bases). Germline CDR1 SGHTA, CDR2 FQGNSA. The CDR3 has 16 amino acids. Trimming left V 0 bases short and J 5 bases short, with 16 bases between.

This clonotype was observed a few times. The V call is TRBV20-1, the J call TRBJ2-5, with TRBD1 matching 9 bases. Germline V gene lookup returns CDR1 DFQATT and CDR2 SNEGSKA (reference sequence). The junction had 6 bases not matched to a gene; V was cut back by 4 bases and J by 6 bases. This CDR3 is built from 13 residues. The CDR3 spells CSAIRTGEKTQYF. For the CDR3, the DNA is TGCAGTGCTATTCGGACAGGGGAAAAGACCCAGTACTTC.

This clonotype was counted a few times. V usage is TRBV7-2 and J usage is TRBJ1-2; tentatively, D is TRBD1 (5 bases). Germline values: CDR1 SGHTA, CDR2 FQGNSA. CDR3 length: 14 amino acids. V was shortened by 5 bases and J by 7 bases, with 17 bases between the two germline ends. The CDR3 DNA is TGTGCCAGCAGCCCGCAAAACGGGGGAGGTGGCTACACCTTC. The encoded protein is CASSPQNGGGGYTF.

This clonotype has more than one count but fewer than ten. This chain uses TRBV12-3 or TRBV12-4 with TRBJ1-5; TRBD1 agrees at 8 bases. Trimming at V came to 3 bases and at J to 5 bases, leaving 6 bases not matched to a gene. The CDR3 covers 15 residues. This chain's CDR3 is CASSFGTGPHQPQHF. The CDR3 DNA follows: TGTGCCAGCAGTTTTGGGACAGGTCCTCATCAGCCCCAGCATTTT.

V usage is TRBV11-2 and J usage is TRBJ2-7; 14 bases line up with TRBD2. V trimming: 5 bases; J trimming: 4 bases; junction bases outside the gene matches: 4. Germline CDR1 SGHAT, CDR2 FQNNGV. The CDR3 has 15 amino acids. CDR3 bases: TGTGCCAGCAGCCCGCGGACTAGCGGGAGGTACGAGCAGTACTTC. Translated, it gives CASSPRTSGRYEQYF.

This clonotype was found once. This chain uses TRBV28 with TRBJ2-7; 7 nucleotides align to TRBD1. Trimming cost V 8 bases and J 0 bases; bases outside gene matches: 4. This CDR3 contains 13 residues. Germline CDR1 and CDR2: MDHEN and SYDVKM. CDR3: CASAGGSSYEQYV. Written as DNA, the CDR3 is TGTGCCAGCGCAGGGGGTTCCTCCTACGAGCAGTACGTC.

The chain carries TRBV27 and TRBJ1-5, with unresolved D. V lost 2 bases, J lost 4 bases, and 6 bases lay in between. This CDR3 has 13 amino acids. Germline-derived CDR1 and CDR2 are MNHEY and SMNVEV (reference sequence). CDR3 protein: CASSLNINQPQHF. The DNA for the CDR3 is TGTGCCAGCAGTTTAAACATTAATCAGCCCCAGCATTTT.

V and J are TRBV6-2 or TRBV6-3 and TRBJ1-5, with a possible D match to TRBD1 (5 bases). The V and J ends lost 8 bases and 4 bases respectively, with 15 bases between them. Per the germline V gene, CDR1 is MNHEY and CDR2 is SVGEGT. The CDR3 runs 14 residues. The CDR3 spells CASGFRGGNQPQHF. In DNA, the CDR3 is TGTGCCAGCGGGTTCCGGGGGGGAAATCAGCCCCAGCATTTT.

The rearrangement links TRBV29-1 to TRBJ2-2; 9 nucleotides match TRBD2. V trimming: 4 bases; J trimming: 5 bases; junction bases outside the gene matches: 2. This CDR3 comprises 13 residues. CDR1 SQVTM and CDR2 ANQGSEA come from the germline V gene. CDR3 bases: TGCAGCGTTGCAGCGGGAGGTACCGGGGAGCTGTTTTTT. Its translation is CSVAAGGTGELFF.

The genes are TRBV20-1 and TRBJ2-3; 8 bases match TRBD2. Germline assignment: CDR1 DFQATT and CDR2 SNEGSKA (reference sequence). This CDR3 is 16 amino acids long. The ends lost 3 bases at V and 3 bases at J; junction bases unmatched: 11. As DNA, the CDR3 is TGCAGTGCTAGTGGGCCGACCAGCGGGAGAACAGATACGCAGTATTTT. Translating gives CSASGPTSGRTDTQYF.

In its sample, this clonotype was seen many times. The rearrangement links TRBV6-2 or TRBV6-3 to TRBJ2-1; the match to TRBD2 covers 10 bases. This CDR3 contains 17 residues. CDR1 is MNHEY and CDR2 is SVGEGT in the germline V gene. J was trimmed by 0 bases and V by 3 bases; bases with no gene match: 5. The CDR3 DNA reads as TGTGCCAGCAGTTATATTAGCGGGAGGAGCTCCTACAATGAGCAGTTCTTC. Residues: CASSYISGRSSYNEQFF.

The chain links TRBV10-3 to TRBJ2-2; D gene unclear. The V end lost 0 bases, the J end lost 5 bases, and 16 bases lay between the germline ends. Germline V gene lookup returns CDR1 ENHRY and CDR2 SYGVKD. This CDR3 is built from 17 residues. The CDR3 sequence: CAISESVMATRTGELFF. DNA for the CDR3: TGTGCCATCAGTGAGTCGGTCATGGCCACTCGGACCGGGGAGCTGTTTTTT.

The chain links TRBV7-9 to TRBJ1-6; D not certain. The CDR3 runs 14 residues. V was cut by 5 bases and J by 3 bases, with 8 bases left in between. Germline V gene sequence: CDR1 SEHNR, CDR2 FQNEAQ (reference sequence). The chain's CDR3 is CASSPQDYNSPLHF. DNA of the CDR3: TGTGCCAGCAGCCCCCAGGACTATAATTCACCCCTCCACTTT.

This clonotype occurred a few times. This chain joins TRBV7-2 and TRBJ1-4; D may be TRBD1 (5 bases). CDR3 length: 15 amino acids. Germline CDR1 reads SGHTA; CDR2 reads FQGNSA. Trimming removed 5 bases at V and 7 bases at J, with 17 bases between. CDR3 DNA: TGTGCCAGCAGCGCAGATCTGGGGGAGGCTGAAAAACTGTTTTTT. Residues: CASSADLGEAEKLFF.